One sample yielded the 7 T cell receptor beta chains listed below, sequenced in a study of tumor-infiltrating lymphocytes in primary liver carcinoma. Taking about 19-31 mg of unsorted bulk tissue, the authors co-extracted RNA and DNA. Starting from roughly 0.5 ug of total RNA, TCR beta cDNA was produced with a primer in the constant region. Researchers made the TCR beta libraries by running three nested multiplex PCR rounds with slightly modified ARM-PCR. A C-beta reverse primer and TRBV1-TRBV30 forward primers served in each of the first two PCR rounds, at 10 cycles apiece. TCRdb recomputed calls from the multiplex PCR reads with MiXCR, one row per CDR3 protein. In the table there are tens of thousands of distinct CDR3 sequences, less than 75% of which are singletons. The sequencing input was liver tumor tissue from sampling region 3. Subset specified: tumor region T3, left-lateral pole. Receptors were obtained from a woman in her 30s with primary liver carcinoma and hepatitis B virus infection.

About this clonotype: A junction boundary mismatches the germline segment, possibly from a read error. This chain connects TRBV11-3 to TRBJ2-1; TRBD2 matches at 7 bases. CDR1 and CDR2 (germline): SGHNT, YENEEA. The CDR3 length is 16 residues. Here the CDR3 DNA reads TGTGCCAGCAGCTTATGTGGCGGACTAGGGCGAAATGAGGAGTTCTTC. Its translation is CASSLCGGLGRNEEFF.

Points on this clonotype: One end of the junction is discordant with germline, which a read error may explain. This chain uses TRBV11-2 with TRBJ2-1, with D possibly TRBD1 on 6 matching bases. The CDR3 is 15 residues long. CDR1 is SGHAT and CDR2 is FQNNGV in the germline V gene. The CDR3 DNA reads TGTGCCAGCAGCATAGAAGGGGGAGAGGTCAATGAGCAGTTCTTC. Translated: CASSIEGGEVNEQFF.

As regards this clonotype: Germline is not matched at one junction end, which may reflect a read error. V and J are TRBV14 and TRBJ1-1; D not resolved. There are 12 residues in the CDR3. The germline gives CDR1 SGHDN, CDR2 FVKESK. This chain's CDR3 is CASSQSGSVALF. CDR3 DNA sequence: TGTGCCAGCAGCCAATCTGGAAGTGTGGCTCTCTTT.

For this clonotype: This clone may be a read error of a much larger clone one base away. The V call is TRBV7-9, the J call TRBJ2-1; 9 bases are a match to TRBD2. CDR3 length: 16 residues. Germline lookup yields CDR1 SEHNR and CDR2 FQNEAQ (reference sequence). CDR3 loop: CASSSDTSGPYNKQLF. As DNA, the CDR3 is TGTGCCAGCAGCTCAGATACTAGCGGGCCTTACAATAAGCAGCTCTTC.

Remarks on this clonotype: A read error is likely, as this CDR3 ends without the conserved phenylalanine or tryptophan. The chain joins TRBV6-5 to TRBJ2-2, with 8 bases that match TRBD1. Germline lookup yields CDR1 MNHEY and CDR2 SVGAGI. Trimming at V came to 9 bases and at J to 4 bases, leaving 10 bases not matched to a gene. This CDR3 is 15 amino acids long. CDR3 sequence: CASSPRTGFTGELFP. CDR3 sequence (DNA): TGTGCCAGTAGTCCGCGGACAGGGTTCACCGGGGAGCTGTTTCCC.

By its share, this clonotype is medium-sized. The genes are TRBV6-6 and TRBJ1-5, with D possibly being TRBD1 (5 bases). CDR1 is MNHNY and CDR2 is SVGAGI in the germline V gene (reference sequence). CDR3 length: 14 amino acids. The V end lost 8 bases, the J end lost 2 bases, and 13 bases lay between the germline ends. The CDR3 protein is CASQGGFGNQPQHF. The CDR3 nucleotides read TGTGCCAGCCAGGGAGGGTTTGGCAATCAGCCCCAGCATTTT.

This clonotype came up once. The junction and the germline gene differ at one end; a read error may be behind it. The V and J genes are TRBV6-1 and TRBJ1-1; D is ambiguous. CDR1 is MNHNS and CDR2 is SASEGT in the germline V gene. This CDR3 is built from 15 residues. CDR3 nucleotides: TGTGCCAGCAGTGAATTCAGGTTTTACGGTTCTGAAGCATACTTT. This translates into CASSEFRFYGSEAYF.